One and the same sample provided the 5 T cell receptor beta chains below, sequenced in a study of T cells generated in artificial thymic organoids. Reverse primers in the TRAC or TRBC constant regions drove separate semi-nested PCRs for TCRalpha and TCRbeta. TCRdb re-analysed the 5' RACE reads in MiXCR, keeping a single row per CDR3 protein. Of about 5,600 distinct CDR3 sequences listed, 30% to 40% are singletons. Input material: naive CD8+ T cells from blood. Specified subset: CD3+TCRalphabeta+CD8SP T cells; for blood, CD45RO-CCR7+ naive CD8+ T cells. These receptor sequences come from a human donor who gave cord blood stem cells for thymic organoid culture, a cardiac surgery patient who gave postnatal thymus, or a blood donor (not recorded which).

V usage is TRBV27 and J usage is TRBJ2-2, with 8 bases aligning to TRBD1. The CDR3 totals 14 residues. J was trimmed by 4 bases and V by 7 bases; bases with no gene match: 5. Germline CDR1 and CDR2: MNHEY and SMNVEV (reference sequence). The CDR3 loop is CASTWTGSTGELFF. CDR3 nucleotide sequence: TGTGCCAGCACGTGGACAGGGAGCACCGGGGAGCTGTTTTTT.

By its share, this clonotype is medium-sized (0.01 to 0.1%). The gene calls are TRBV24-1 and TRBJ2-7; D might be TRBD1 or TRBD2, each matching 5 bases. The CDR3 runs 17 residues. Germline V lookup: CDR1 KGHDR, CDR2 SFDVKD. Trimming removed 0 bases from V and 5 bases from J, with 19 bases in between. The DNA for the CDR3 is TGTGCCACCAGTGATTTGGAGGGGCCGGACATGAGGAACGAGCAGTACTTC. Translated, it gives CATSDLEGPDMRNEQYF.

This clonotype was detected a few times. The rearrangement joins TRBV12-3 or TRBV12-4 to TRBJ2-7; TRBD2 might be the D (6 bases). V lost 4 bases and J lost 4, with 17 bases in between. The CDR3 loop spans 15 amino acids. CDR3 in amino acids: CASSSPAEGLYEQYF. CDR3 nucleotides: TGTGCCAGCAGTTCCCCGGCCGAGGGACTTTACGAGCAGTACTTC.

Remarks on this clonotype: A read error may be the cause here, since a much bigger clone is one base away. The chain has TRBV5-6 and TRBJ2-1; 7 nucleotides match TRBD1. Germline loops: CDR1 SGHDT, CDR2 YYEEEE. This CDR3 region has 14 residues. The CDR3 region has the DNA TGTGCCGGCAGCTTGGGGACAGCATACAATGAGCAGTTCTTC. Translated: CAGSLGTAYNEQFF.

This clonotype was detected a few times. The chain recombines TRBV5-4 with TRBJ2-7; weak D call: TRBD1 (5 bases). From germline, CDR1 is SGHNT and CDR2 YYREEE (reference sequence). This CDR3 has 13 residues. V gave up 2 bases and J gave up 4 bases, with 10 bases separating them. The CDR3 DNA reads TGTGCCAGCAGCTTTGGCAGGGAATACGAGCAGTACTTC. Its protein product is CASSFGREYEQYF.